A single sample gave rise to the 11 T cell receptor beta chains below, sequenced in a study of blood T cell repertoires in COVID-19. Profiled with immunoSEQ multiplex PCR; TCRdb holds only in-frame clones, not every one. The sample consists of 60,000 to 75,000 clones, around 90% of them appearing once. Sequences were obtained from peripheral blood. Every receptor here comes from a woman aged 45-60 years with COVID-19, enrolled during active disease.

The chain carries TRBV6-5 and TRBJ2-3, with D possibly being TRBD1 (6 bases). Per germline, CDR1 MNHEY and CDR2 SVGAGI. Trimming left V 6 bases short and J 1 base short, with 11 bases between. The CDR3 extends over 14 amino acids. CDR3 nucleotides: TGTGCCAGCAGGCGACAGGATGGCACAGATACGCAGTATTTT. It specifies CASRRQDGTDTQYF.

The chain couples TRBV3-1 (or the pseudogene TRBV3-2) to TRBJ2-3; 10 nucleotides line up with TRBD2. CDR1 and CDR2 (germline): LGHDT, YNNKEL (reference sequence). The CDR3 covers 15 residues. V dropped 2 bases and J dropped 2; count of bases not matched to a gene: 1. The CDR3 DNA reads as TGTGCCAGCAGCCAAAGCGGGAGGGTCACAGATACGCAGTATTTT. Protein: CASSQSGRVTDTQYF.

As concerns this clone: The same CDR3 is also encoded by other DNA sequences in this sample. The chain recombines TRBV28 with TRBJ1-1; the D gene is possibly TRBD1 (5 bases). Germline CDR1 MDHEN, CDR2 SYDVKM. This CDR3 spans 10 amino acids. The ends were cut back, 5 bases at V and 9 bases at J, with 7 bases in the middle. CDR3 sequence: CASSAGKAFF. The CDR3, as DNA: TGTGCCAGCAGTGCAGGGAAAGCTTTCTTT.

This rearrangement joins TRBV15 to TRBJ2-5; possible D gene TRBD1, 6 bases. Germline V gene sequence: CDR1 LNHNV, CDR2 YYDKDF (reference sequence). CDR3 length: 14 residues. The V and J ends lost 0 bases and 4 bases respectively, with 9 bases between them. CDR3 sequence: CATSRDLRGETQYF. The DNA for the CDR3 is TGTGCCACCAGCAGAGATCTCAGGGGAGAGACCCAGTACTTC.

The chain has TRBV9 and TRBJ2-1; TRBD1 agrees at 7 bases. Germline V gene data show CDR1 as SGDLS and CDR2 as YYNGEE. The V segment lost 4 bases and the J segment 2 bases; nucleotides outside the gene matches: 3. This CDR3 has 14 residues. The CDR3 DNA sequence: TGTGCCAGCAGCACCGGGACAGCCTACAATGAGCAGTTCTTC. It codes for CASSTGTAYNEQFF.

The V and J genes are TRBV2 and TRBJ2-1, with TRBD2 matching 8 bases. The CDR3 has 15 amino acids. The germline CDR1 and CDR2 sequences are SNHLY and FYNNEI. The trim removed 1 base at V and 8 bases at J, leaving 7 bases unmatched. DNA of the CDR3: TGTGCCAGCAGTGAAGACGGGAGGGCCGTCGATGAGCAGTTCTTC. Translating it yields CASSEDGRAVDEQFF. The complete variable domain, with remaining parts taken from reference TRBV2 and TRBJ2-1, reads EPEVTQTPSHQVTQMGQEVILRCVPISNHLYFYWYRQILGQKVEFLVSFYNNEISEKSEIFDDQFSVERPDGSNFTLKIRSTKLEDSAMYFCASSEDGRAVDEQFFGPGTRLTVL.

The J gene is TRBJ2-1, the V gene TRBV5-5; D unresolved. The V end lost 3 bases, the J end lost 0 bases, and 16 bases lay between the germline ends. Germline V gene data show CDR1 as SGHKS and CDR2 as YYEKEE (reference sequence). The CDR3 runs 17 residues. The CDR3 DNA sequence: TGTGCCAGCAGCTCATTCGCACTTCAATCCTCCTACAATGAGCAGTTCTTC. Its protein is CASSSFALQSSYNEQFF.

The chain has TRBV24-1 and TRBJ2-3, with TRBD2 matching over 7 bases. CDR3 length: 15 amino acids. The V gene's germline CDR1 is KGHDR and CDR2 SFDVKD. Trimming cost V 4 bases and J 6 bases; bases outside gene matches: 9. The CDR3 sequence is CATSDPGLVEDTQYF. CDR3 bases: TGTGCCACCAGTGACCCCGGACTAGTGGAGGATACGCAGTATTTT.

The rearrangement links TRBV20-1 to TRBJ2-1, with no clear D. CDR3 length equals 10 residues. CDR1 and CDR2 from the germline V gene are DFQATT and SNEGSKA (reference sequence). The V and J ends lost 3 bases and 6 bases respectively, with 3 bases between them. CDR3 sequence: CSARRNEQFF. In nucleotides, the CDR3 is TGCAGTGCTAGGCGCAATGAGCAGTTCTTC.

This chain joins TRBV28 and TRBJ1-2; the D gene is possibly TRBD1 (6 bases). The germline CDR1 and CDR2 sequences are MDHEN and SYDVKM. V gave up 6 bases and J gave up 1 base, with 18 bases separating them. The CDR3 runs 16 residues. The CDR3 DNA sequence: TGTGCCAGCAGCGGGGGGCGGGAGTTCGTTAACTATGGCTACACCTTC. It codes for CASSGGREFVNYGYTF.

In its sample, this clone was seen a few times. The rearrangement links TRBV5-3 to TRBJ2-1, with 14 bases matching TRBD2. TRBV5-3 counts as an open reading frame of uncertain function. The CDR3 is made up of 16 amino acids. J was trimmed by 8 bases and V by 0 bases; bases with no gene match: 4. This chain's CDR3 is CARSLAGTSGRDEQFF. The CDR3 DNA reads as TGTGCCAGAAGCTTGGCCGGGACTAGCGGGAGAGATGAGCAGTTCTTC.